This T cell receptor (beta chain) was documented in a study of T cell repertoires in cytomegalovirus infection. For the study at large: It can be stated that public TCR beta signatures indicated CMV infection as well as a matching HLA type.

Whole-study findings and limits: HLA-C-restricted CMV clonotypes gave the most frequent clonotype in two of eight donors.

CDR3 length: 15 amino acids. V dropped 7 bases and J dropped 0 bases, with 10 bases sitting between them. CDR1 is SNHLY and CDR2 is FYNNEI in the germline V gene. TCRdb re-analysed the reads in MiXCR, keeping a single row per CDR3 protein. The table lists 110,000 to 150,000 distinct CDR3 sequences, over 30% of them singletons. Concerning this clonotype itself: No antigen is known for it.

This clonotype was obtained from a human donor in good health (CMV status not recorded). Some clones in this sample may be carry-over from other donors' samples. The chain joins TRBV2 to TRBJ2-6; a weak D match, TRBD1 (6 bases). The specimen was CD8+ T cells from cultured PBMCs, collected from culture after CMV antigen stimulation. The chain's CDR3 is CASKTGPSGANVLTF. The CDR3 bases are TGTGCCAGCAAGACAGGCCCCTCTGGGGCCAACGTCCTGACTTTC. Full variable domain (rest looked up from reference TRBV2 and TRBJ2-6): EPEVTQTPSHQVTQMGQEVILRCVPISNHLYFYWYRQILGQKVEFLVSFYNNEISEKSEIFDDQFSVERPDGSNFTLKIRSTKLEDSAMYFCASKTGPSGANVLTFGAGSRLTVL.